These T cell receptor beta chains were read from a single sample in a study of vaccination and CD4 T cells after COVID-19. Antigens of these TCRs are unknown. TCRdb reanalysed the PCR reads using MiXCR and keeps one entry per CDR3 protein. The sample shows 8,500 to 10,000 distinct CDR3 sequences, approximately 62% of them seen only once. Material for sequencing was CD4+ T cells from blood, cultured in vitro. The receptors shown here come from a human donor in good health. CDR3s include the opening cysteine and the closing phenylalanine or tryptophan. D genes are given only for firm matches. Expanded clones are given a class, and other clones once, few, many or no size at all.

>-|TRBD2|TRBV11-2|TRBJ2-3
TGTGCCAGCAGCCCCCATCGAGAAGCGGGAGAAGATACGCAGTATTTT
CASSPHREAGEDTQYF
>-|TRBD1|TRBV30|TRBJ1-5
TGTGCCTGGAGCCCCCCGGGACAGCTCAATCAGCCCCAGCATTTT
CAWSPPGQLNQPQHF
>-|-|TRBV28|TRBJ2-3
TGTGCCACCCAGTTTAAATGGGCCGGGGCAGATACGCAGTATTTT
CATQFKWAGADTQYF
>few|-|TRBV7-6|TRBJ2-1
TGTGCCAGCAGCTTAGGGCTAAGCAACTCCTACAATGAGCAGTTCTTC
CASSLGLSNSYNEQFF
>-|-|TRBV19|TRBJ1-3
TGTGCCAGTAACCGGGGGACTTACCCTGGAAACACCATATATTTT
CASNRGTYPGNTIYF
>-|-|TRBV29-1|TRBJ2-5
TGCAGCGGAGGGGAAGGGGATCAAGAGACCCAGTACTTC
CSGGEGDQETQYF
>-|-|TRBV20-1|TRBJ2-1
TGCAGTGCTAGAGATTGGGATGAGCAGTTCTTC
CSARDWDEQFF
>hyperexpanded|TRBD2|TRBV7-8|TRBJ2-7
TGTGCCAGCCTAAGAACCGGGACTAGCGGCTACGAGCAGTACTTC
CASLRTGTSGYEQYF
>-|-|TRBV6-1|TRBJ1-5
TGTGCCAGCAGTGGACCCGGAGGATCTAGCAATCAGCCCCAGCATTTT
CASSGPGGSSNQPQHF
>few|TRBD2|TRBV20-1|TRBJ2-4
TGCAGTGCGTGGACTAGCGGGAGGAATCTAGCCAAAAACATTCAGTACTTC
CSAWTSGRNLAKNIQYF
>-|-|TRBV6-1|TRBJ2-6
TGTGCCAGCAGGGGCTCTGGGGCCAACGTCCTGACTTTC
CASRGSGANVLTF
>few|-|TRBV7-2|TRBJ2-3
TGTGCCAGCAGCTTGGTGGGCACAGATACGCAGTATTTT
CASSLVGTDTQYF
>-|-|TRBV19|TRBJ2-7
TGTGCCAGTAGTATAGGCAACCCCTACGAGCAGTACTTC
CASSIGNPYEQYF
>-|-|TRBV7-2|TRBJ1-2
TGTGCCAGCAGCTTAGAGGGGGAGCGTGGCTACACCTTC
CASSLEGERGYTF
>-|-|TRBV7-2|TRBJ2-1
TGTGCCAGCGTCTCAGATACTATCTACAATGAGCAGTTCTTC
CASVSDTIYNEQFF
>-|-|TRBV9|TRBJ1-6
TGTGCCAGCAGCCCTCGGACCGACTTATCACCCCTCCACTTT
CASSPRTDLSPLHF
>-|TRBD1|TRBV28|TRBJ1-1
TGTGCCAGCGGAGGACAGGGGGCGGGGGTAGCTTTCTTT
CASGGQGAGVAFF
>once|TRBD1|TRBV19|TRBJ1-2
TGTGCCAGTAGTACCCCGACGCCCAGGGGGGGCTACACCTTC
CASSTPTPRGGYTF
>-|TRBD1|TRBV6-1|TRBJ1-1
TGTGCCAGCAGTCTTCAAACCCCGGGACAGGGGGCGGCTTCTCTGAACACTGAAGCTTTCTTT
CASSLQTPGQGAASLNTEAFF
>few|-|TRBV15|TRBJ2-2
TGTGCCACCACCAGGGAAAGGAAGAACACCGGGGAGCTGTTTTTT
CATTRERKNTGELFF
>-|-|TRBV7-9|TRBJ2-6
TGTGCCAGCAGCTTCGGCCCCCCCTCTGGGGCCAACGTCCTGACTTTC
CASSFGPPSGANVLTF
>-|TRBD2|TRBV27|TRBJ2-5
TGTGCCAGCAGTAAATTAGCGGGGGGCCGGGAGACCCAGTACTTC
CASSKLAGGRETQYF
>-|-|TRBV27|TRBJ2-3
TGTGCAGTCGGGCGGCCTTTCTCCGGCACAGATACGCAGTATTTT
CAVGRPFSGTDTQYF
>-|-|TRBV24-1|TRBJ2-1
TGTGCCACCAGTGGCACGGTGGGCAATGAGCAGTTCTTC
CATSGTVGNEQFF
>few|-|TRBV6-5|TRBJ1-2
TGTGCCAGCAGTTACGGGGCATCGGCATACACCTTC
CASSYGASAYTF
>-|-|TRBV6-1|TRBJ1-1
TGTGCCAGCAGCCAGGGGACGGACCCTATAGGAGCTTTCTTT
CASSQGTDPIGAFF
>-|TRBD1|TRBV7-8|TRBJ1-1
TGTGCCAGCAGCTTAGAGGGAGCACGGACAGGGCTTCGCTTAATGGGGAACACTGAAGCTTTCTTT
CASSLEGARTGLRLMGNTEAFF
>-|-|TRBV28|TRBJ1-2
TGTGCCAGCAATGAGGCGGGGAAAAACTATGGCTACACCTTC
CASNEAGKNYGYTF
>-|TRBD1|TRBV11-2|TRBJ1-2
TGTGCCAGCAGCAAGATACAGGGGGCGCGAAGAAATGGCTACACCTTC
CASSKIQGARRNGYTF
>-|-|TRBV19|TRBJ2-3
TGTGCCAGTAGTATAGGGCAGATCACAGATACGCAGTATTTT
CASSIGQITDTQYF
>few|-|TRBV27|TRBJ2-2
TGTGCCAGCAGGTGGGGCGGGGAGCTGTTTTTT
CASRWGGELFF